Each of the 21 T cell receptor beta chains below was sequenced from the same sample in a study of OX40 agonist ivuxolimab in advanced cancers. Assay used: immunoSEQ multiplex PCR; TCRdb lists only in-frame clones, some missing. The table includes 25,000 to 30,000 clones, 80% to 95% detected once. Sequences were derived from CD4+ or CD8+ T cells sorted from blood, sampled in a trial of the OX40 agonist ivuxolimab. Receptors were obtained from an adult with an advanced solid tumor such as melanoma, head and neck, liver or kidney cancer.

V gene TRBV7-9 combines with J gene TRBJ1-1; D ambiguous. Trimming took 7 bases from V and 5 from J, leaving 14 bases between them. Germline lookup yields CDR1 SEHNR and CDR2 FQNEAQ (reference sequence). The CDR3 is 13 residues long. In nucleotides, the CDR3 is TGTGCCAGCAAGCCCTCCCCTGTTACTGAAGCTTTCTTT. Protein sequence: CASKPSPVTEAFF.

The chain uses TRBV2 and TRBJ2-1; 9 bases map to TRBD1. In germline, CDR1 is SNHLY, CDR2 FYNNEI. Trimming cost V 7 bases and J 6 bases; bases outside gene matches: 10. This CDR3 spans 15 amino acids. The CDR3 DNA follows: TGTGCCAGCAAGCGCGGGACAGGGTTTCTCAATGAGCAGTTCTTC. It encodes CASKRGTGFLNEQFF.

This chain joins TRBV30 and TRBJ1-5, with 7 bases lining up with TRBD1. The CDR3 is made up of 15 amino acids. The V segment lost 2 bases and the J segment 0 bases; nucleotides outside the gene matches: 4. Germline lookup yields CDR1 GTSNPN and CDR2 SVGIG (reference sequence). As DNA, the CDR3 is TGTGCCTGGAGTCAGGGGGTAGCTAGCAATCAGCCCCAGCATTTT. This translates into CAWSQGVASNQPQHF.

About this clone: Within the sample, other DNA sequences also encode this same CDR3. The chain carries TRBV2 and TRBJ2-2; TRBD2 matches at 13 bases. This CDR3 comprises 16 residues. From germline, CDR1 is SNHLY and CDR2 FYNNEI. Losses at the gene ends were 6 bases for V and 3 bases for J; bases not matched to a gene: 4. The CDR3, as DNA: TGTGCCAGCAGAGGACTAGCGGGAGAGGACACCGGGGAGCTGTTTTTT. Translated: CASRGLAGEDTGELFF.

The chain joins TRBV7-9 to TRBJ1-5, with D perhaps TRBD1 (5 bases). The V gene's germline CDR1 is SEHNR and CDR2 FQNEAQ (reference sequence). This CDR3 comprises 15 residues. The V gene lost 6 bases and the J gene lost 3 bases, with 15 bases spanning the gap. Written as DNA, the CDR3 is TGTGCCAGCAGAAAAAAGGCAGGGATCAATCAGCCCCAGCATTTT. It is translated as CASRKKAGINQPQHF.

The CDR3 DNA is TGTGCCAGCAGCTTAGTAATAGCGGGGGGGTTCACAGATACGCAGTATTTT. Translated, it gives CASSLVIAGGFTDTQYF. This sequence joins TRBV7-9 and TRBJ2-3, with 11 bases lining up with TRBD2. The V gene end was trimmed by 1 base and the J gene end by 2 bases; junction bases not matched to a gene: 5. Germline assignment: CDR1 SEHNR and CDR2 FQNEAQ (reference sequence). The CDR3 loop spans 17 amino acids.

The chain uses TRBV18 and TRBJ2-2; 12 bases match TRBD1. V dropped 3 bases and J dropped 7; count of bases not matched to a gene: 6. The length of the CDR3 is 16 residues. The germline V gene encodes CDR1 KGHSH and CDR2 LQKENI. The CDR3 protein is CASSPRDRGRGGELFF. CDR3 nucleotide sequence: TGTGCCAGCTCACCCAGGGACAGGGGGCGCGGCGGGGAGCTGTTTTTT.

This chain joins TRBV4-2 and TRBJ1-2; the D is unclear. CDR1 and CDR2 (germline): LGHNA, YNFKEQ. This CDR3 comprises 15 residues. The V end was cut by 0 bases, the J end by 1 base, with 9 bases between. Here the CDR3 reads CASSQEAGFNYGYTF. The CDR3 bases are TGTGCCAGCAGCCAAGAAGCAGGTTTTAACTATGGCTACACCTTC.

In this sample, this clone turned up a few times. V gene TRBV11-2 combines with J gene TRBJ1-1, with unresolved D. The CDR3 sequence is 12 residues long. Trimming took off 5 bases at V and 3 bases at J, with 7 bases between the two ends. The germline gives CDR1 SGHAT, CDR2 FQNNGV. CDR3 sequence (DNA): TGTGCCAGCAGCGGCAGAGACACTGAAGCTTTCTTT. Its protein product is CASSGRDTEAFF.

The J gene is TRBJ2-3, the V gene TRBV7-9; perhaps TRBD1 as D (6 bases). This CDR3 is 12 amino acids long. Germline CDR1 and CDR2: SEHNR and FQNEAQ (reference sequence). Trimming left V 5 bases short and J 3 bases short, with 6 bases between. The DNA for the CDR3 is TGTGCCAGCAGCCAGGGGACAGATACGCAGTATTTT. This encodes CASSQGTDTQYF.

This clone was seen more than once but under ten times. The V call is TRBV29-1, the J call TRBJ1-1, with D possibly TRBD1 on 5 matching bases. The CDR3 covers 13 residues. Germline CDR1 is SQVTM and CDR2 is ANQGSEA. V was shortened by 6 bases and J by 3 bases, with 14 bases between the two germline ends. The CDR3, as DNA: TGCAGCGTACACCCCACAGGATACACTGAAGCTTTCTTT. It is translated as CSVHPTGYTEAFF.

This sequence joins TRBV11-3 and TRBJ2-3; 7 nucleotides line up with TRBD1. The V gene end was trimmed by 8 bases and the J gene end by 0 bases; junction bases not matched to a gene: 8. Germline V CDR1 and CDR2: SGHNT, YENEEA. This CDR3 is built from 15 residues. The CDR3 DNA reads TGTGCCAGCTCTCCGGGGACAGCTAGCACAGATACGCAGTATTTT. Its translation: CASSPGTASTDTQYF. Based on the CDR3 plus reference TRBV11-3 and TRBJ2-3, the full variable domain is EAGVVQSPRYKIIEKKQPVAFWCNPISGHNTLYWYLQNLGQGPELLIRYENEEAVDDSQLPKDRFSAERLKGVDSTLKIQPAELGDSAVYLCASSPGTASTDTQYFGPGTRLTVL.

This clone was picked up a small number of times. The rearrangement uses TRBV7-9 and TRBJ1-2; 9 bases fit TRBD1. Germline V gene sequence: CDR1 SEHNR, CDR2 FQNEAQ (reference sequence). The CDR3 has 15 residues. V shed 1 base and J 5 bases; nucleotides not matched to a gene: 5. In DNA, the CDR3 is TGTGCCAGCAGCTTAGGGACAGGGGAGGGGTATGGCTACACCTTC. It yields the protein CASSLGTGEGYGYTF.

The chain joins TRBV9 to TRBJ2-5; the D call may be TRBD1 or TRBD2 (5 bases each). The CDR3 runs to 16 residues. Trimming left V 3 bases short and J 3 bases short, with 18 bases between. Per the germline V gene, CDR1 is SGDLS and CDR2 is YYNGEE. This CDR3 reads CASSAVKRGNKETQYF. The CDR3 bases are TGTGCCAGCAGCGCAGTTAAGAGGGGCAACAAAGAGACCCAGTACTTC.

The rearrangement joins TRBV30 to TRBJ2-7; the D gene is possibly TRBD1 (6 bases). The CDR3 is 15 amino acids. Germline assignment: CDR1 GTSNPN and CDR2 SVGIG (reference sequence). The V gene lost 1 base and the J gene lost 2 bases, with 15 bases spanning the gap. The CDR3 loop reads CAWSEYGTGPYEQYF. CDR3 coding DNA: TGTGCCTGGAGTGAATATGGAACAGGGCCCTACGAGCAGTACTTC.

The chain combines TRBV28 with TRBJ1-5, with D perhaps TRBD1 (6 bases). Trimming took 6 bases from V and 8 from J, leaving 23 bases between them. Germline assignment: CDR1 MDHEN and CDR2 SYDVKM. The CDR3 sequence is 16 residues long. As DNA, the CDR3 is TGTGCCAGCAGCGTTAGGGGACGGCAGGGGTTAGAGCCCCAGCATTTT. This encodes CASSVRGRQGLEPQHF.

The chain joins TRBV4-1 to TRBJ1-2; TRBD1 agrees at 8 bases. The CDR3 length is 16 residues. Per the germline V gene, CDR1 is MGHRA and CDR2 is YSYEKL. V was clipped by 0 bases and J by 10 bases; unmatched bases: 13. The CDR3 DNA reads TGCGCCAGCAGCCAAGAAACGGACAGGGAAGAGCTATTCTACACCTTC. This codes for CASSQETDREELFYTF.

The chain employs TRBV30 and TRBJ1-1; D ambiguous. V was pared by 1 base and J by 4 bases, with 22 bases between. Germline V lookup: CDR1 GTSNPN, CDR2 SVGIG (reference sequence). The CDR3 totals 17 residues. CDR3 in amino acids: CAWSGVLKGFWRTEAFF. The CDR3 nucleotides are TGTGCCTGGAGTGGGGTACTTAAGGGATTTTGGCGCACTGAAGCTTTCTTT.

The chain recombines TRBV19 with TRBJ1-3, with D unclear. From germline, CDR1 is LNHDA and CDR2 SQIVND (reference sequence). The CDR3 is 15 residues long. V gave up 1 base and J gave up 4 bases, with 11 bases separating them. CDR3 amino acids: CASSIGAGSGNTIYF. DNA for the CDR3: TGTGCCAGTAGTATAGGGGCGGGATCCGGAAACACCATATATTTT.

The chain has TRBV11-2 and TRBJ2-7; D is unclear. CDR3 length equals 13 residues. V lost 2 bases to trimming and J lost 4 bases, with 9 bases between them. In germline, CDR1 is SGHAT, CDR2 FQNNGV. For the CDR3, the DNA is TGTGCCAGCAGCTTATATAAATTTTACGAGCAGTACTTC. This translates into CASSLYKFYEQYF.

The CDR3 DNA is TGTGCCAGCAGCCCCCCCGTAGCGGGAGGAGGCGAGCAGTACTTC. It is translated as CASSPPVAGGGEQYF. The chain couples TRBV6-6 to TRBJ2-7; 10 bases fit TRBD2. CDR1 MNHNY and CDR2 SVGAGI come from the germline V gene (reference sequence). V lost 6 bases to trimming and J lost 6 bases; unmatched junction nucleotides: 11. The CDR3 has 15 residues.